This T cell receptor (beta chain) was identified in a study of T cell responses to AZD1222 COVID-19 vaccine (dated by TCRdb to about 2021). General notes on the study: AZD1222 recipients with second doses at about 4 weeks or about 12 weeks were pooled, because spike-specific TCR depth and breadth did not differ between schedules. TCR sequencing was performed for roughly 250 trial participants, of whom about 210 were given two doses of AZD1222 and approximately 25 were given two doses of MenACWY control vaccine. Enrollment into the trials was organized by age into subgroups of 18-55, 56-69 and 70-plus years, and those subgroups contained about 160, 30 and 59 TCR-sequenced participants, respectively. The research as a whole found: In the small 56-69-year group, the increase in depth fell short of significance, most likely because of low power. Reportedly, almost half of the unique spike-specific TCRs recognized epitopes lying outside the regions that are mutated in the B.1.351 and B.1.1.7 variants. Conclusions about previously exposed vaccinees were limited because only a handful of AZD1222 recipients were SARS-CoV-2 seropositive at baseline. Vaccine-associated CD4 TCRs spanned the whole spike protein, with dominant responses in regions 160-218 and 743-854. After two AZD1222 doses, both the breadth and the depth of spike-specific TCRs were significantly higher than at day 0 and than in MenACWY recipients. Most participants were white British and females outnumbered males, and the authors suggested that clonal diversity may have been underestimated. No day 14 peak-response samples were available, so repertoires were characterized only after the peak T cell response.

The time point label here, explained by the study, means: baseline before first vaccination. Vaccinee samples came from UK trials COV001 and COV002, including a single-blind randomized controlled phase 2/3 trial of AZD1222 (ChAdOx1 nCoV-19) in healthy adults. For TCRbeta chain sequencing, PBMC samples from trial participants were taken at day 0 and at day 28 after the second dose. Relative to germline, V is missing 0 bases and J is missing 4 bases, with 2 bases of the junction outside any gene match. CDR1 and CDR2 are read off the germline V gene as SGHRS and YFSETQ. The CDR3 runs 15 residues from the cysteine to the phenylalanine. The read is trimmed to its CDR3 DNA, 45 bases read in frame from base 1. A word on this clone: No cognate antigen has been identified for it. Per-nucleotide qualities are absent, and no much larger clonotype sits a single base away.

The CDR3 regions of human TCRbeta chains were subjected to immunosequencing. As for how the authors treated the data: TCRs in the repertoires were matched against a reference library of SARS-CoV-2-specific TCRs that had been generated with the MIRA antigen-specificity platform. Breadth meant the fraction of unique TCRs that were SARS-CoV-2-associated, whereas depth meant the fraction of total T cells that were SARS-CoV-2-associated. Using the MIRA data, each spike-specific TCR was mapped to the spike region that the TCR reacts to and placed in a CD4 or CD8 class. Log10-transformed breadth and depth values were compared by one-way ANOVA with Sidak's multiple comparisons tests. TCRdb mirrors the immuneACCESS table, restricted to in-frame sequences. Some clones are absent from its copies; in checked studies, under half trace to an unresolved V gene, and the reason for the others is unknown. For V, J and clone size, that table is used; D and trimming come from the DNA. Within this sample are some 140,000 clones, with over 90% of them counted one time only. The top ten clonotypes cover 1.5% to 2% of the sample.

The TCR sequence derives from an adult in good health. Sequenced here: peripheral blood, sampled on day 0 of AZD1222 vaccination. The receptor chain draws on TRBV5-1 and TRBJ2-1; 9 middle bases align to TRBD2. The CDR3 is CASSLASGEYNEQFF. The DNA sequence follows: TGCGCCAGCAGCTTGGCTAGCGGGGAATACAATGAGCAGTTCTTC.